The clone carrying this TCR beta chain was detected once. This specimen includes other DNA sequences encoding the same CDR3. These data are taken from a study of blood T cell repertoires in COVID-19. The CDR3 runs 12 residues. V lost 6 bases, J lost 3 bases, and 9 bases lay in between. CDR1 is MDHEN and CDR2 is SYDVKM in the germline V gene. Participants had their cohort set by participant-reported clinical history. Clones were sequenced by immunoSEQ multiplex PCR, and TCRdb holds only the in-frame ones, with some missing. The table has under 300,000 clones, approximately 88% seen once. The sample was PBMCs or T cells enriched from blood (not recorded which). This TCR derives from a woman aged 30 to 39 who had recovered from COVID-19. The chain has TRBV28 and TRBJ2-7; D is perhaps TRBD2 (5 bases). CDR3 DNA: TGTGCCAGCAGCCTACGGGGCTACGAGCAGTACTTC. It encodes CASSLRGYEQYF.